Following are 15 T cell receptor beta chains from one sample sequenced in a study of shared clonotypes between healthy human individuals. The protocol was immunoSEQ multiplex PCR, while the TCRdb copy is restricted to in-frame clones and leaves out a portion. The data show some 1 million clones, approximately 76% seen once. Material for sequencing was memory CD4+ T cells sorted from blood. Subset: CD45RA-negative fraction. These TCRs come from a man aged 18 to 30 in good health.

The gene calls are TRBV29-1 and TRBJ2-5; D is ambiguous. The ends were cut back, 2 bases at V and 3 bases at J, with 7 bases in the middle. Germline V gene lookup returns CDR1 SQVTM and CDR2 ANQGSEA. CDR3 length: 12 residues. CDR3 DNA sequence: TGCAGCGTTGAAATTGGGAAAGAGACCCAGTACTTC. Amino acid sequence: CSVEIGKETQYF.

This rearrangement joins TRBV5-4 to TRBJ2-2, with D possibly being TRBD1 (6 bases). Germline CDR1 reads SGHNT; CDR2 reads YYREEE (reference sequence). The V and J ends lost 4 bases and 4 bases respectively, with 14 bases between them. The CDR3 is 15 amino acids. The CDR3 spells CASSVDSVITGELFF. CDR3 in DNA: TGTGCCAGCAGCGTGGACAGCGTTATCACCGGGGAGCTGTTTTTT.

V usage is TRBV4-1 and J usage is TRBJ2-7; the D gene is possibly TRBD2 (7 bases). Germline assignment: CDR1 MGHRA and CDR2 YSYEKL. The V and J ends lost 2 bases and 0 bases respectively, with 14 bases between them. The CDR3 has 16 amino acids. The CDR3 nucleotides are TGCGCCAGCAGCCAATACAGGGAGGGGACCTCCTACGAGCAGTACTTC. This codes for CASSQYREGTSYEQYF.

This rearrangement joins TRBV11-2 to TRBJ2-7; D gene uncertain. The CDR3 sequence is 15 residues long. Germline values: CDR1 SGHAT, CDR2 FQNNGV. V lost 5 bases and J 0 bases, leaving 14 bases between the germline ends. CDR3 amino acids: CASSKGPASSYEQYF. CDR3 bases: TGTGCCAGCAGCAAAGGGCCCGCCAGCTCCTACGAGCAGTACTTC. The whole variable domain, filled in from reference TRBV11-2 and TRBJ2-7, reads EAGVAQSPRYKIIEKRQSVAFWCNPISGHATLYWYQQILGQGPKLLIQFQNNGVVDDSQLPKDRFSAERLKGVDSTLKIQPAKLEDSAVYLCASSKGPASSYEQYFGPGTRLTVT.

The chain couples TRBV28 to TRBJ2-4; D is tentatively TRBD1 or TRBD2 (5 bases each). Germline V gene sequence: CDR1 MDHEN, CDR2 SYDVKM. CDR3 length: 15 amino acids. Trimming pared 8 bases from V and 7 bases from J, leaving 21 bases between. The CDR3 is CASASAGTQRNIQYF. The CDR3 DNA follows: TGTGCCAGCGCCTCTGCCGGGACCCAGAGGAACATTCAGTACTTC.

This chain joins TRBV28 and TRBJ1-3; D gene unclear. CDR3 size: 15 residues. V shed 2 bases and J shed 4 bases, with 12 bases lying between them. Germline CDR1 and CDR2: MDHEN and SYDVKM. The chain's CDR3 is CASSLDPGRGNTIYF. The CDR3 DNA reads as TGTGCCAGCAGTTTAGACCCTGGGAGAGGAAACACCATATATTTT.

The chain employs TRBV28 and TRBJ2-7; D possibly uses TRBD1 or TRBD2 (5 bases each). Germline-derived CDR1 and CDR2 are MDHEN and SYDVKM. The V end lost 8 bases, the J end lost 4 bases, and 15 bases lay between the germline ends. The CDR3 has 13 residues. CDR3 sequence reads: CASGRGRRYEQYF. CDR3 nucleotides: TGTGCCAGCGGAAGGGGACGGAGGTACGAGCAGTACTTC.

This clone was seen a few times. The rearrangement uses TRBV9 and TRBJ1-5; D gene uncertain. V was cut by 1 base and J by 0 bases, with 17 bases left in between. The CDR3 sequence is 18 residues long. Germline V gene lookup returns CDR1 SGDLS and CDR2 YYNGEE. CDR3 sequence: CASSVWLGCSYSNQPQHF. The DNA of the CDR3 is TGTGCCAGCAGCGTATGGCTTGGTTGCTCGTATAGCAATCAGCCCCAGCATTTT. The variable domain in full, completed from reference TRBV9 and TRBJ1-5, reads DSGVTQTPKHLITATGQRVTLRCSPRSGDLSVYWYQQSLDQGLQFLIQYYNGEERAKGNILERFSAQQFPDLHSELNLSSLELGDSALYFCASSVWLGCSYSNQPQHFGDGTRLSIL.

For the CDR3, the DNA is TGTGCCAGCAGCCAATGGCGCGGCGATGGGGAGACTGAAGCTTTCTTT. It translates to CASSQWRGDGETEAFF. The chain uses TRBV14 and TRBJ1-1; D ambiguous. The CDR3 runs to 16 residues. The V gene lost 2 bases and the J gene lost 5 bases, with 18 bases spanning the gap. The germline V gene has CDR1 SGHDN and CDR2 FVKESK. Full variable domain (rest looked up from reference TRBV14 and TRBJ1-1): EAGVTQFPSHSVIEKGQTVTLRCDPISGHDNLYWYRRVMGKEIKFLLHFVKESKQDESGMPNNRFLAERTGGTYSTLKVQPAELEDSGVYFCASSQWRGDGETEAFFGQGTRLTVV.

The chain joins TRBV5-1 to TRBJ2-3; tentative D call: TRBD1 (6 bases). Trimming left V 5 bases short and J 3 bases short, with 13 bases between. Germline CDR1 SGHRS, CDR2 YFSETQ. The CDR3 sequence is 14 residues long. This chain's CDR3 is CASSGYTGTDTQYF. The CDR3 nucleotides are TGCGCCAGCAGTGGTTATACAGGGACAGATACGCAGTATTTT.

This clone was counted between two and nine times. The CDR3 loop is CAISNGGAKETQYF. The CDR3 DNA reads as TGTGCCATCAGTAACGGGGGGGCCAAAGAGACCCAGTACTTC. The chain couples TRBV10-3 to TRBJ2-5, with 8 bases lining up with TRBD2. CDR3 length: 14 residues. CDR1 and CDR2 (germline): ENHRY, SYGVKD. Unmatched junction bases numbered 5, after V lost 5 bases and J lost 3 bases.

This clone was counted between two and nine times. The chain links TRBV19 to TRBJ1-1; TRBD1 matches 7 bases. This CDR3 has 15 residues. Per germline, CDR1 LNHDA and CDR2 SQIVND (reference sequence). Losses at the gene ends were 3 bases for V and 6 bases for J; bases not matched to a gene: 10. The chain's CDR3 is CASSITGTALAEAFF. The CDR3 coding sequence is TGTGCCAGTAGTATCACCGGGACAGCCCTCGCTGAAGCTTTCTTT. Together with reference TRBV19 and TRBJ1-1, the CDR3 gives the full variable domain: DGGITQSPKYLFRKEGQNVTLSCEQNLNHDAMYWYRQDPGQGLRLIYYSQIVNDFQKGDIAEGYSVSREKKESFPLTVTSAQKNPTAFYLCASSITGTALAEAFFGQGTRLTVV.

This clone was observed once. The chain combines TRBV30 with TRBJ1-5, with 9 positions matching TRBD1. This CDR3 is built from 16 residues. Per the germline V gene, CDR1 is GTSNPN and CDR2 is SVGIG (reference sequence). V trimming: 5 bases; J trimming: 6 bases; junction bases outside the gene matches: 14. The CDR3: CAWGAGDRVFSQPQHF. CDR3 coding DNA: TGTGCCTGGGGGGCGGGGGACAGGGTTTTCAGTCAGCCCCAGCATTTT.

This clone was seen only once. The gene calls are TRBV10-1 and TRBJ2-3, with 8 bases lining up with TRBD2. The CDR3 has 14 residues. Germline lookup yields CDR1 WNHNN and CDR2 SYGVQD (reference sequence). The V gene end was trimmed by 0 bases and the J gene end by 4 bases; junction bases not matched to a gene: 0. CDR3 bases: TGCGCCAGCAGTGAGTCCGGGGGGGCAGATACGCAGTATTTT. It yields the protein CASSESGGADTQYF.

V is TRBV28 and J is TRBJ2-1; TRBD2 matches at 12 bases. V was pared by 3 bases and J by 11 bases, with 5 bases of the junction left unmatched. This CDR3 has 14 residues. Per germline, CDR1 MDHEN and CDR2 SYDVKM. The CDR3 is CASSFGLAGGKQFF. The CDR3 bases are TGTGCCAGCAGTTTCGGCCTAGCGGGGGGGAAGCAGTTCTTC. The full variable domain, with the rest looked up from reference TRBV28 and TRBJ2-1, is DVKVTQSSRYLVKRTGEKVFLECVQDMDHENMFWYRQDPGLGLRLIYFSYDVKMKEKGDIPEGYSVSREKKERFSLILESASTNQTSMYLCASSFGLAGGKQFFGPGTRLTVL.